The entry below describes one TCR beta chain. The antigen remains unidentified. This sample was included in a study of CD8 T cells in Susac syndrome. Findings of the study overall: As the study acknowledged, the number of individuals who were part of its TCR sequencing and HLA analysis was relatively small.

This CDR3 contains 16 residues. Germline CDR1 reads KGHSH; CDR2 reads LQKENI. Trimming shortened V by 4 bases and J by 2 bases, and 16 bases separated the two germline ends. RNA in amounts of roughly 0.5 to 1 ug was reverse transcribed with random hexamers. By means of immunoSEQ multiplex PCR, TCR beta CDR3 spanning 54 Vbeta and 13 Jbeta underwent amplification. TCRdb re-called the immunoSEQ multiplex PCR reads through MiXCR, storing one row per CDR3 protein. The sample lists about 200,000 distinct CDR3 sequences, 90% to 95% occurring once. What was sequenced was CD4+ T cells from PBMCs. The source of this sequence is a human donor with Susac syndrome. The V call is TRBV18, the J call TRBJ2-3; D may be TRBD1 or TRBD2 (5 bases each). CDR3 residues: CASSQQEETFTDTQYF. DNA for the CDR3: TGTGCCAGCTCACAACAGGAGGAAACTTTCACAGATACGCAGTATTTT.